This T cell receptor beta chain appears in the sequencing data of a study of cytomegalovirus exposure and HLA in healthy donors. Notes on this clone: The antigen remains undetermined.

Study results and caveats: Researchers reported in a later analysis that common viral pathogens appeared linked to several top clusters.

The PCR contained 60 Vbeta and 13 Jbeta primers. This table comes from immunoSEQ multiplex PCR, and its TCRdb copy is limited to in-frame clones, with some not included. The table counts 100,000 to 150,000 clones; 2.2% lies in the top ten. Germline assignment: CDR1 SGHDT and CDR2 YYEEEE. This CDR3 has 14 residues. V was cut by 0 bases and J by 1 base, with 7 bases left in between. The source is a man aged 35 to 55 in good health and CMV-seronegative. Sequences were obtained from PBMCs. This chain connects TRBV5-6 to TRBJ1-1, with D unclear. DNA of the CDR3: TGTGCCAGCAGCTTGGGACACCCGAACACTGAAGCTTTCTTT. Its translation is CASSLGHPNTEAFF.